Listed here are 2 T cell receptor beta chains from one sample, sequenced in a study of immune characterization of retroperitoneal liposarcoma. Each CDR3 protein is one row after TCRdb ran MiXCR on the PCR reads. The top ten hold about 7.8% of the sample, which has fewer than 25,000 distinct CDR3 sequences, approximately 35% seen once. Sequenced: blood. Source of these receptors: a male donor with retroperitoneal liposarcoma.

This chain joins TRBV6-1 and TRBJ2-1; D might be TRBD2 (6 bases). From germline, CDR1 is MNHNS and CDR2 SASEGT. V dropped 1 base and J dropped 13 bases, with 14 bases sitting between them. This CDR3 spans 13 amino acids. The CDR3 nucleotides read TGTGCCAGCAGTGAAGGGCCGGGAGAGACCCAGTTCTTC. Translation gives CASSEGPGETQFF.

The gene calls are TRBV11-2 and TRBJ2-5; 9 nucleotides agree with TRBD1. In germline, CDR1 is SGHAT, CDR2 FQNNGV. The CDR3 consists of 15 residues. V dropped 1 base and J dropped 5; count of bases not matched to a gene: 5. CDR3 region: CASSLGDRDVETQYF. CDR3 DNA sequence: TGTGCCAGCAGCTTAGGGGACAGGGATGTGGAGACCCAGTACTTC.